This T cell receptor beta chain was recovered during a study of shared clonotypes between healthy human individuals. Broader study findings: Naive subsets, compared against memory subsets, generally had larger estimated richness values.

The V and J ends lost 8 bases and 1 base respectively, with 27 bases between them. Germline assignment: CDR1 SNHLY and CDR2 FYNNEI. The CDR3 covers 19 residues. This clone was seen many times. Its specificity is not known. Researchers reported that CD8 memory united CD45RO+ cells with CCR7-negative CD45RA+ TemRA cells. Genomic DNA (from each subset) was split evenly across several immunoSEQ plates. Generated by immunoSEQ multiplex PCR, the TCRdb table keeps only in-frame clones and is missing some. This sample has some 100,000 clones; about 71% occur once, and the top ten carry about 22%. The TCR was taken from a woman aged 25 to 39 in good health. Sequenced material: memory CD8+ T cells sorted from blood. Subset in this sample: CD45RO+ cells pooled with CCR7-negative TemRA cells. The chain uses TRBV2 and TRBJ2-4; D perhaps matches TRBD2 (6 bases). In DNA, the CDR3 is TGTGCCAGCCGTTATGCCGGGACTCCCTACTGGGGGGCCAAAAACATTCAGTACTTC. As protein: CASRYAGTPYWGAKNIQYF.